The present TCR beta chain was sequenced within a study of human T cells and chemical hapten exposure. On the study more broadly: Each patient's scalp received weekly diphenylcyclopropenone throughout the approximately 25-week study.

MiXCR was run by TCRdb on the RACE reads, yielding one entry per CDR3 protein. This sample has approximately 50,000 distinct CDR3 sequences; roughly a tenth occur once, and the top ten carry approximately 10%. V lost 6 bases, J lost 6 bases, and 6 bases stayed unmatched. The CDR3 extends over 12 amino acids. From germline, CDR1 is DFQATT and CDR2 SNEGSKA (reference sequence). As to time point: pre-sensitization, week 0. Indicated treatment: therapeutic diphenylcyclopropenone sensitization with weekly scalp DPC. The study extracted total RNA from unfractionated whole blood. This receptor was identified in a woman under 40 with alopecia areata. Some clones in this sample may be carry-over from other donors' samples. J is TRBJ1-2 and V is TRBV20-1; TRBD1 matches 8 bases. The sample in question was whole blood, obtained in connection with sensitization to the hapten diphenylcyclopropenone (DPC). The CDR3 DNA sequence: TGCAGTGCCCGAGGACAGGGCAATGGCTACACCTTC. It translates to CSARGQGNGYTF.